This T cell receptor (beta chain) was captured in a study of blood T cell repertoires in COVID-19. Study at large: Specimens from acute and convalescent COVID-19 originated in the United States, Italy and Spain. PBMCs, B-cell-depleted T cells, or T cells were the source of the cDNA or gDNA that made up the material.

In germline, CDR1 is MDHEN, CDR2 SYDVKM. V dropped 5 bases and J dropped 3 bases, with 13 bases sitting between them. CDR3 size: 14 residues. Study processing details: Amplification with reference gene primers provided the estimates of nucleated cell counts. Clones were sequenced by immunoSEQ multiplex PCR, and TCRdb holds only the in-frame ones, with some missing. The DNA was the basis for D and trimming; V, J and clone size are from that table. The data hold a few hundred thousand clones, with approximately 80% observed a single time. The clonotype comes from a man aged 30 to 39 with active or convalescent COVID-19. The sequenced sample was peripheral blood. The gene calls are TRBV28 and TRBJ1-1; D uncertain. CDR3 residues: CASSPRFQDTEAFF. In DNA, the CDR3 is TGTGCCAGCAGTCCCCGGTTCCAGGACACTGAAGCTTTCTTT. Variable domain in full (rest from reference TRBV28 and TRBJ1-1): DVKVTQSSRYLVKRTGEKVFLECVQDMDHENMFWYRQDPGLGLRLIYFSYDVKMKEKGDIPEGYSVSREKKERFSLILESASTNQTSMYLCASSPRFQDTEAFFGQGTRLTVV.